The 19 T cell receptor beta chains below were found in one sample sequenced in a study of T cells after yellow fever vaccination. Using its own MiXCR run on the 5' RACE reads, TCRdb lists one record per CDR3 protein. The sample has a few hundred thousand distinct CDR3 sequences, 6.8% seen once; the top ten hold over 15%. This material consisted of PBMCs, taken about 41 days after the first yellow fever vaccination. These receptors all stem from a man between 18 and 35 years old who received the YFV17D yellow fever vaccine.

This chain connects TRBV5-1 to TRBJ2-3; no definite D call. V lost 7 bases to trimming and J lost 2 bases, with 17 bases between them. The germline gives CDR1 SGHRS, CDR2 YFSETQ. The CDR3 extends over 15 amino acids. The CDR3 protein is CASYQYGYNTDTQYF. CDR3 DNA: TGCGCCAGCTACCAGTACGGGTACAACACAGATACGCAGTATTTT. The full variable domain, its missing parts supplied by reference TRBV5-1 and TRBJ2-3, is KAGVTQTPRYLIKTRGQQVTLSCSPISGHRSVSWYQQTPGQGLQFLFEYFSETQRNKGNFPGRFSGRQFSNSRSEMNVSTLELGDSALYLCASYQYGYNTDTQYFGPGTRLTVL.

This chain joins TRBV20-1 and TRBJ1-4, with D possibly matching TRBD1 (5 bases). This CDR3 has 15 residues. CDR1 and CDR2 from the germline V gene are DFQATT and SNEGSKA (reference sequence). Trimming removed 0 bases from V and 6 bases from J, with 14 bases in between. DNA of the CDR3: TGCAGTGCTAGAGATGGTCGGGCAGGGCATGAAAAACTGTTTTTT. Its protein product is CSARDGRAGHEKLFF.

CDR3 bases: TGTGCCAGCAGCCAAGATAGAGGGTCGGGTTCACCCCTCCACTTT. The encoded protein is CASSQDRGSGSPLHF. V is TRBV4-2 and J is TRBJ1-6; D gene uncertain. Looked up from germline, CDR1 is LGHNA and CDR2 is YNFKEQ. This CDR3 is built from 15 residues. V gave up 0 bases and J gave up 9 bases, with 12 bases separating them.

This clonotype occurred a few times. This chain links TRBV18 with TRBJ2-7; D call uncertain. The germline V gene has CDR1 KGHSH and CDR2 LQKENI. The V end lost 5 bases, the J end lost 3 bases, and 8 bases lay between the germline ends. This CDR3 is 12 amino acids long. CDR3 in amino acids: CASSVNDYEQYV. CDR3 bases: TGTGCCAGCTCAGTGAATGACTACGAGCAGTACGTC.

This clonotype was detected only a few times. The V gene is TRBV5-5, the J gene TRBJ2-5; perhaps TRBD2 as D (5 bases). Trimming left V 5 bases short and J 5 bases short, with 13 bases between. Per the germline V gene, CDR1 is SGHKS and CDR2 is YYEKEE (reference sequence). The length of the CDR3 is 13 residues. CDR3: CASRLPGVETQYF. Here the CDR3 DNA reads TGTGCCAGCAGATTACCCGGGGTGGAGACCCAGTACTTC.

This clonotype has a count of ten or more. The V and J genes are TRBV4-1 and TRBJ1-6; D is unclear. The V and J ends lost 1 base and 10 bases respectively, with 14 bases between them. There are 15 residues in the CDR3. Germline V gene sequence: CDR1 MGHRA, CDR2 YSYEKL. CDR3 residues: CASSQGSRPQSPLHF. The CDR3 coding sequence is TGCGCCAGCAGCCAAGGGAGTAGACCCCAATCACCCCTCCACTTT.

The chain has TRBV20-1 and TRBJ1-1; 7 bases map to TRBD1. The CDR3 has 13 residues. V trimming: 3 bases; J trimming: 0 bases; junction bases outside the gene matches: 1. The V gene's germline CDR1 is DFQATT and CDR2 SNEGSKA (reference sequence). This CDR3 reads CSARGQLNTEAFF. Written as DNA, the CDR3 is TGCAGTGCTAGGGGACAGTTGAACACTGAAGCTTTCTTT.

V and J are TRBV7-2 and TRBJ2-5, with D unclear. Germline values: CDR1 SGHTA, CDR2 FQGNSA. V lost 1 base and J 2 bases, leaving 14 bases between the germline ends. This CDR3 is built from 16 residues. The CDR3 bases are TGTGCCAGCAGCTTAGTTTGGGCGCCGGTTCAAGAGACCCAGTACTTC. It codes for CASSLVWAPVQETQYF.

The V gene is TRBV12-3 or TRBV12-4, the J gene TRBJ1-2; D uncertain. The CDR3 length is 12 residues. Trimming pared 1 base from V and 8 bases from J, leaving 8 bases between. In DNA, the CDR3 is TGTGCCAGCAGTTTAGTCTCCTCCGGCTACACCTTC. Translating gives CASSLVSSGYTF.

This clonotype occurred a few times. The rearrangement links TRBV7-9 to TRBJ1-1; no reliable D call. Germline CDR1 reads SEHNR; CDR2 reads FQNEAQ (reference sequence). Trimming shortened V by 1 base and J by 6 bases, and 12 bases separated the two germline ends. The CDR3 spans 14 residues. CDR3 region: CASSLDSFGSEAFF. The CDR3 nucleotides are TGTGCCAGCAGCTTAGACTCTTTCGGGTCTGAAGCTTTCTTT.

The rearrangement uses TRBV11-3 and TRBJ2-2, with D hard to call. The CDR3 is made up of 15 amino acids. Trimming shortened V by 4 bases and J by 8 bases, and 17 bases separated the two germline ends. CDR1 SGHNT and CDR2 YENEEA come from the germline V gene. The CDR3 coding sequence is TGTGCCAGCAGCTCCCGGTATTCGAAGGGTGGGGAGCTGTTTTTT. This sequence encodes CASSSRYSKGGELFF.

This clonotype was counted a few times. The chain joins TRBV20-1 to TRBJ2-7; the match to TRBD1 covers 10 bases. Germline V gene data show CDR1 as DFQATT and CDR2 as SNEGSKA (reference sequence). The junction had 9 bases not matched to a gene; V was cut back by 4 bases and J by 6 bases. This CDR3 comprises 14 residues. This chain's CDR3 is CSATWDRGASEQYF. DNA for the CDR3: TGCAGTGCTACTTGGGACAGGGGAGCCTCCGAGCAGTACTTC.

This clonotype was seen at least ten times. This chain joins TRBV6-5 and TRBJ2-7, with a weak D call TRBD1 (5 bases). The CDR3 runs to 13 residues. V lost 0 bases and J lost 4, with 7 bases in between. CDR1 and CDR2 from the germline V gene are MNHEY and SVGAGI. The CDR3 here is CASSYSKGYEQYV. The CDR3, as DNA: TGTGCCAGCAGTTACTCGAAGGGGTACGAGCAGTACGTC.

This clonotype was counted at least ten times. The chain links TRBV5-1 to TRBJ1-5; the D is unclear. CDR1 SGHRS and CDR2 YFSETQ come from the germline V gene. The CDR3 runs 15 residues. V dropped 0 bases and J dropped 0 bases, with 7 bases sitting between them. CDR3 DNA: TGCGCCAGCAGCTTGGCTGGGAATAGCAATCAGCCCCAGCATTTT. The encoded protein is CASSLAGNSNQPQHF. The variable domain in full, with the rest retrieved from reference TRBV5-1 and TRBJ1-5, is KAGVTQTPRYLIKTRGQQVTLSCSPISGHRSVSWYQQTPGQGLQFLFEYFSETQRNKGNFPGRFSGRQFSNSRSEMNVSTLELGDSALYLCASSLAGNSNQPQHFGDGTRLSIL.

This clonotype was counted ten times or more. For the CDR3, the DNA is TGTGCCAGCAGCTGGACAGGCTTTGATCAGCCCCAGCATTTT. This gives the protein CASSWTGFDQPQHF. This chain connects TRBV28 to TRBJ1-5; 7 nucleotides agree with TRBD1. The CDR3 length is 14 residues. Germline CDR1 MDHEN, CDR2 SYDVKM. V lost 6 bases, J lost 5 bases, and 7 bases stayed unmatched.

This clonotype appeared a single time. The chain uses TRBV24-1 and TRBJ2-3, with D unresolved. Trimming took 4 bases from V and 6 from J, leaving 13 bases between them. The CDR3 consists of 14 residues. Germline V gene sequence: CDR1 KGHDR, CDR2 SFDVKD. DNA of the CDR3: TGTGCCACCAGTGAGTCCGTCCTACCCGATACGCAGTATTTT. Translation gives CATSESVLPDTQYF.

The chain recombines TRBV29-1 with TRBJ2-1; D not certain. CDR1 is SQVTM, CDR2 ANQGSEA, per germline. CDR3 size: 15 residues. Between the trimmed V and J ends, which lost 0 bases and 9 bases, there was a span of 18 bases. This CDR3 is CSVEDSKTLSSEQFF. The DNA for the CDR3 is TGCAGCGTTGAAGATTCCAAAACGCTATCTAGTGAGCAGTTCTTC.

CDR3 nucleotides: TGTGCCAGCTCACCGGGTCGGAGAGGCGACACCGGGGAGCTGTTTTTT. Translating gives CASSPGRRGDTGELFF. The chain links TRBV18 to TRBJ2-2; no definite D call. The CDR3 contains 16 residues. V gave up 3 bases and J gave up 3 bases, with 14 bases separating them. Germline CDR1 reads KGHSH; CDR2 reads LQKENI.

This clonotype was seen a handful of times. The rearrangement uses TRBV7-9 and TRBJ1-2, with D possibly TRBD1 on 6 matching bases. Trimming shortened V by 5 bases and J by 0 bases, and 13 bases separated the two germline ends. Germline V gene lookup returns CDR1 SEHNR and CDR2 FQNEAQ (reference sequence). The CDR3 has 15 residues. The DNA for the CDR3 is TGTGCCAGCAGCGAACAGGGAGGACCTAACTATGGCTACACCTTC. Protein product: CASSEQGGPNYGYTF.